This T cell receptor (beta chain) was sequenced during a study of shared clonotypes between healthy human individuals. About the study: The plates for each donor numbered three CD4 naive, three CD4 memory, two CD8 naive and one CD8 memory. Overall study findings and caveats: Unshared clonotypes carried lower generation probabilities than those common to all four donors.

CDR3 length: 14 residues. Germline lookup yields CDR1 SNHLY and CDR2 FYNNEI. Trimming stripped 5 bases from V and 1 base from J, with 10 bases between. This clone was seen only once. The target antigen is unknown. Across several immunoSEQ plates, the genomic DNA of each subset was split evenly. Authors' analysis steps: In the immunoSEQ data, sequences were junction-only and lacked quality scores, so filtering differed. Profiled with immunoSEQ multiplex PCR; TCRdb holds only in-frame clones, not every one. V, J and clone size were drawn from that table, and D and trimming were deduced from the DNA. In the table there are about 1.1 million clones, about four fifths of which are singletons.

The sample taken for sequencing was memory CD4+ T cells from PBMCs. As to subset: CD45RA-negative fraction. The receptor comes from a young man in good health. Some clones in this sample may be carry-over from other donors' samples. The V call is TRBV2, the J call TRBJ2-3; D perhaps matches TRBD2 (6 bases). The CDR3 nucleotides read TGTGCCAGCAGTTCGTCTAGCGGCACAGATACGCAGTATTTT. This codes for CASSSSSGTDTQYF.